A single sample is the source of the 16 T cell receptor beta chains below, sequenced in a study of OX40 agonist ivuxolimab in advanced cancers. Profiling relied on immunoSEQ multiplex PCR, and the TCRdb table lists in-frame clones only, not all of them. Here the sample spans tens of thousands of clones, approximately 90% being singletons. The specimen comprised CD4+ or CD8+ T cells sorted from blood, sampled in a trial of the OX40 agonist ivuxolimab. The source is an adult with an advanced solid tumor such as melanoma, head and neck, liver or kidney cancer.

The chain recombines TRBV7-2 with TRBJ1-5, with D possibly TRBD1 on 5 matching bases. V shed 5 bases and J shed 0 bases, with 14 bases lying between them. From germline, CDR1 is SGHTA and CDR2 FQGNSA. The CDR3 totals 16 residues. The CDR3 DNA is TGTGCCAGCAGCGTCGGGACTCAATATAGCAATCAGCCCCAGCATTTT. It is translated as CASSVGTQYSNQPQHF.

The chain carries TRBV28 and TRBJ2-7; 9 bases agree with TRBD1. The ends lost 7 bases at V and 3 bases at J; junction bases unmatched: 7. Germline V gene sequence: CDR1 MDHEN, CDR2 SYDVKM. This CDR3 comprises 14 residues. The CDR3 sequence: CASNAGTGFYEQYF. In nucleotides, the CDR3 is TGTGCCAGCAACGCCGGGACAGGGTTCTACGAGCAGTACTTC.

CDR3 DNA sequence: TGTGCCAGCAGCCCCTCCGGGGGGGGTGGTGAAAAACTGTTTTTT. Amino acids: CASSPSGGGGEKLFF. The chain employs TRBV9 and TRBJ1-4, with TRBD1 as a possible D gene (5 bases). The CDR3 contains 15 residues. Germline loops: CDR1 SGDLS, CDR2 YYNGEE. Trimming cost V 4 bases and J 7 bases, with 17 bases left between them.

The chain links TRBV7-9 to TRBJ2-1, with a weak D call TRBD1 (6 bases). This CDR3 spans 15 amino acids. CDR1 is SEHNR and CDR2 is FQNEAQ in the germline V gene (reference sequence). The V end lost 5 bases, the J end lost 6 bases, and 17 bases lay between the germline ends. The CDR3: CASSQNAGAFNEQFF. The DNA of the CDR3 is TGTGCCAGCAGCCAGAATGCAGGGGCGTTCAATGAGCAGTTCTTC. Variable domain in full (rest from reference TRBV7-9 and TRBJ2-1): DTGVSQNPRHKITKRGQNVTFRCDPISEHNRLYWYRQTLGQGPEFLTYFQNEAQLEKSRLLSDRFSAERPKGSFSTLEIQRTEQGDSAMYLCASSQNAGAFNEQFFGPGTRLTVL.

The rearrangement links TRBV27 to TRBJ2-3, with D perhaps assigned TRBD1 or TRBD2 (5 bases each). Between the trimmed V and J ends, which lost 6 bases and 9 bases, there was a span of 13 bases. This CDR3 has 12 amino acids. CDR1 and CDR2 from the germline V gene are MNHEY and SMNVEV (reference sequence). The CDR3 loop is CASRGDDRTQYF. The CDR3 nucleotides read TGTGCCAGCAGGGGGGATGATCGAACGCAGTATTTT.

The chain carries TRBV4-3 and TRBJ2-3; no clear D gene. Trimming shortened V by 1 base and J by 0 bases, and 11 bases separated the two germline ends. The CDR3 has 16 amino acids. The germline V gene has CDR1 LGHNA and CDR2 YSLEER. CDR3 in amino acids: CASSQGGGPSTDTQYF. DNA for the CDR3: TGCGCCAGCAGCCAAGGAGGTGGGCCCAGCACAGATACGCAGTATTTT.

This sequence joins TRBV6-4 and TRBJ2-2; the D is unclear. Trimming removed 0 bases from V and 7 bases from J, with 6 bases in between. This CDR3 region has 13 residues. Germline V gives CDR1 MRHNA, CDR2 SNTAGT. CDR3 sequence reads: CASSDSNDGELFF. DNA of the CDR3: TGTGCCAGCAGTGACTCGAACGACGGGGAGCTGTTTTTT.

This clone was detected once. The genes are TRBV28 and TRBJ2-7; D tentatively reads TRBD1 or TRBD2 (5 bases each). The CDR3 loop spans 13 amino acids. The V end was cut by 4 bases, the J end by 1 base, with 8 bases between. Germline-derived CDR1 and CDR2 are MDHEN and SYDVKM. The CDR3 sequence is CASSSEGSYEQYF. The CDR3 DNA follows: TGTGCCAGCAGTTCCGAGGGGTCCTACGAGCAGTACTTC.

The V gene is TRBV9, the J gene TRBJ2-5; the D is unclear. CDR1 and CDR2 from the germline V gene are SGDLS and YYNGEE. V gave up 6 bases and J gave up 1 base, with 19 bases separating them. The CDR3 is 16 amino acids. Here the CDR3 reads CASTVSGREPQETQYF. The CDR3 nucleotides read TGTGCCAGCACTGTCTCCGGACGTGAACCCCAAGAGACCCAGTACTTC.

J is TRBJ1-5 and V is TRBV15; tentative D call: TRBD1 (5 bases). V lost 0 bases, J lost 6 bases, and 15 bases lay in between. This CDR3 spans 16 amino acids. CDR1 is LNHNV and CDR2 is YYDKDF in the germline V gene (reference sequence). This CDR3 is CATSRDGGTPGQPQHF. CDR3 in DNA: TGTGCCACCAGCAGAGATGGGGGGACCCCGGGTCAGCCCCAGCATTTT.

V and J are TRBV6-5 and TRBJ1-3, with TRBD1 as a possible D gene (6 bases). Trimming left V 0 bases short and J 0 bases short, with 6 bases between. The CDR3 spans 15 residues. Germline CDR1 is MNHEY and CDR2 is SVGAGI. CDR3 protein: CASSYSDSSGNTIYF. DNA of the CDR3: TGTGCCAGCAGTTACTCGGACAGCTCTGGAAACACCATATATTTT.

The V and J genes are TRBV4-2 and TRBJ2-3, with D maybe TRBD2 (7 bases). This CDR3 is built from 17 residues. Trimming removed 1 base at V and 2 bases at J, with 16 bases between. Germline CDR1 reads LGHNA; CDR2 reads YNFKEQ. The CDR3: CASSQGLGGGNTDTQYF. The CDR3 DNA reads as TGTGCCAGCAGCCAAGGCTTAGGGGGGGGGAACACAGATACGCAGTATTTT.

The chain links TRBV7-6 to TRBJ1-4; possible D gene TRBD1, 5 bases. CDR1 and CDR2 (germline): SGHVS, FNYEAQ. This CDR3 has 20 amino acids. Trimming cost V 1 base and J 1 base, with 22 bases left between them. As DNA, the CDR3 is TGTGCCAGCAGCTTAGACGAACGAGCGACAGCCCTCGGAACTAATGAAAAACTGTTTTTT. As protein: CASSLDERATALGTNEKLFF.

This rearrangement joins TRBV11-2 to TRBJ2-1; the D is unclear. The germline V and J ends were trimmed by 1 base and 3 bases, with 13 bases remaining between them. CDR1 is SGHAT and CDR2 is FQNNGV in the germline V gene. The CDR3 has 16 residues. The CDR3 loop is CASSLVVGEYYNEQFF. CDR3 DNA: TGTGCCAGCAGCTTAGTAGTCGGAGAGTACTACAATGAGCAGTTCTTC.

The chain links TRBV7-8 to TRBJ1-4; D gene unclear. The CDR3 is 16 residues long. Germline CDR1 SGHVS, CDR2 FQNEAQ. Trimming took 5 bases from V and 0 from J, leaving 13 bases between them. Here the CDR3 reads CASSPGYGPTNEKLFF. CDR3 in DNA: TGTGCCAGCAGCCCCGGTTATGGTCCAACTAATGAAAAACTGTTTTTT.

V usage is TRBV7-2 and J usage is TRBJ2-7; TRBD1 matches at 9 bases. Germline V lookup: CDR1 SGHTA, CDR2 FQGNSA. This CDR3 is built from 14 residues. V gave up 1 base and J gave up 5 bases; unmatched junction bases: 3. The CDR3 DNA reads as TGTGCCAGCAGCTTAGAACAGGGGGCCCACGAGCAGTACTTC. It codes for CASSLEQGAHEQYF. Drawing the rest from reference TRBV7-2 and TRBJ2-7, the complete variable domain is GAGVSQSPSNKVTEKGKDVELRCDPISGHTALYWYRQSLGQGLEFLIYFQGNSAPDKSGLPSDRFSAERTGGSVSTLTIQRTQQEDSAVYLCASSLEQGAHEQYFGPGTRLTVT.